This T cell receptor (beta chain) comes out of a study of cytomegalovirus exposure and HLA in healthy donors. Study results and limitations: Most TCR sequences showed up rarely, but some public TCRs showed up in many donors.

Researchers ran the PCR with 60 Vbeta and 13 Jbeta primers. Data came from immunoSEQ multiplex PCR; TCRdb stores just in-frame clones and leaves some out. The repertoire holds 150,000 to 200,000 clones, with roughly 72% as singletons. V lost 11 bases and J lost 6; bases outside the gene matches: 16. Germline V gene lookup returns CDR1 LNHDA and CDR2 SQIVND (reference sequence). The CDR3 consists of 16 residues. This clone has a handful of counts. The antigen is not known. The TCR sequence derives from a woman aged 40 to 50 in good health and CMV-seronegative. The rearrangement links TRBV19 to TRBJ2-2; 9 nucleotides match TRBD2. The sequenced sample was PBMCs. DNA for the CDR3: TGTGCCTCTAAGTGGGGCGGGGGGGGCGAGTCCGGGGAGCTGTTTTTT. Translating it yields CASKWGGGGESGELFF.